The present T cell receptor (beta chain) was sequenced within a study of blood T cells in healthy people across ages. Trimming removed 4 bases at V and 2 bases at J, with 12 bases between. CDR3 length: 14 amino acids. The germline V gene has CDR1 DFQATT and CDR2 SNEGSKA (reference sequence). In its sample, this clonotype was seen once. The authors ran a second PCR of roughly 6 to 11 cycles using a sample-barcoded 5' primer and a J-beta primer mix. TCRdb used MiXCR to reprocess the 5' RACE reads, holding one entry per CDR3 protein. Of around 940,000 distinct CDR3 sequences detected, roughly 50% appear once; the ten largest clones hold around a fifth.

The source material was blood. The receptor's source is an older woman in good health. The chain combines TRBV20-1 with TRBJ1-5, with TRBD1 as a possible D gene (6 bases). The DNA for the CDR3 is TGCAGTGCTAAACAGGGAGATCGCAATCAGCCCCAGCATTTT. Protein product: CSAKQGDRNQPQHF.